A single sample is the source of the 23 T cell receptor beta chains below, sequenced in a study of T cell repertoires and HLA-DP antigens (dated by TCRdb to between 2017 and 2018). These receptors have no identified antigens. Library preparation used the immunoSEQ multiplex PCR assay. The immuneACCESS repertoire file appears here via TCRdb, limited to in-frame rearrangements. These files lack a portion of the clones; in checked studies, under half of the deficit traces to unresolved V genes, and the cause of the others is not known. This sample comprises 75,000 to 90,000 clones, 86% of them detected only once. The top ten clones comprise 1.5% to 2% of the sample. The sequencing sample was made of CD4+ T cells from PBMCs. These receptors were collected from a man aged 50 or older in good health and CMV-seronegative.

This clone appeared a single time. The chain is built from TRBV7-9 and TRBJ1-1, with a possible D match to TRBD1 (6 bases). The CDR3 is 14 residues long. V lost 4 bases and J 5 bases, leaving 14 bases between the germline ends. Germline V gene data show CDR1 as SEHNR and CDR2 as FQNEAQ (reference sequence). The CDR3 coding sequence is TGTGCCAGCAGCTGGACACAGGGTAATACTGAAGCTTTCTTT. It encodes CASSWTQGNTEAFF.

Remarks on this clone: Mismatch with germline at one junction end may stem from a read error. This rearrangement joins TRBV7-2 to TRBJ1-5; 8 bases are a match to TRBD1. CDR1 SGHTA and CDR2 FQGNSA come from the germline V gene. The CDR3 length is 13 residues. As DNA, the CDR3 is TGTGCCAGCAGCTCGGACCCGGGACAGGTACGGAATTTT. It yields the protein CASSSDPGQVRNF.

The gene calls are TRBV19 and TRBJ2-7; tentatively, D is TRBD1 (6 bases). Trimming took 6 bases from V and 4 from J, leaving 13 bases between them. CDR1 and CDR2 from the germline V gene are LNHDA and SQIVND (reference sequence). The CDR3 has 13 residues. In DNA, the CDR3 is TGTGCCAGTAGCAAGGACAGATTTTACGAGCAGTACTTC. It is translated as CASSKDRFYEQYF.

The chain has TRBV11-2 and TRBJ1-1; D is unresolved. The CDR3 has 15 amino acids. Deletions cut 0 bases from V and 4 bases from J, with 12 bases between. Per germline, CDR1 SGHAT and CDR2 FQNNGV. The CDR3 DNA reads TGTGCCAGCAGCTTAGAAAGGGCGTTACCCACTGAAGCTTTCTTT. Amino acids: CASSLERALPTEAFF.

The chain's CDR3 is CASSLQVWETQYF. As DNA, the CDR3 is TGCGCCAGCAGCTTACAGGTCTGGGAGACCCAGTACTTC. The chain joins TRBV5-1 to TRBJ2-5; TRBD1 might be the D (5 bases). Germline CDR1 SGHRS, CDR2 YFSETQ. The CDR3 is 13 amino acids. V was clipped by 2 bases and J by 5 bases, with 10 bases between them.

V usage is TRBV18 and J usage is TRBJ1-1, with D unresolved. The germline gives CDR1 KGHSH, CDR2 LQKENI. V lost 3 bases and J lost 0, with 14 bases in between. The CDR3 is made up of 16 amino acids. In nucleotides, the CDR3 is TGTGCCAGCTCACCCTTAAACGGTATCATGAACACTGAAGCTTTCTTT. Amino acid sequence: CASSPLNGIMNTEAFF. Together with reference TRBV18 and TRBJ1-1, the CDR3 gives the full variable domain: NAGVMQNPRHLVRRRGQEARLRCSPMKGHSHVYWYRQLPEEGLKFMVYLQKENIIDESGMPKERFSAEFPKEGPSILRIQQVVRGDSAAYFCASSPLNGIMNTEAFFGQGTRLTVV.

The chain recombines TRBV10-3 with TRBJ2-7, with 7 bases fitting TRBD1. Germline loops: CDR1 ENHRY, CDR2 SYGVKD. The CDR3 has 15 residues. Germline trimming cut 3 bases from V and 1 base from J; bases unmatched to any gene: 6. CDR3 residues: CAISDRDRGSYEQYF. For the CDR3, the DNA is TGTGCCATCAGTGACCGGGACAGAGGATCCTACGAGCAGTACTTC.

This rearrangement joins TRBV18 to TRBJ2-7; 10 bases line up with TRBD2. The trim removed 4 bases at V and 7 bases at J, leaving 10 bases unmatched. CDR3 size: 15 residues. Germline V CDR1 and CDR2: KGHSH, LQKENI. The CDR3 DNA reads as TGTGCCAGCTCACTGCTAGCGGGAGAGGGGTTTGAGCAGTACTTC. It encodes CASSLLAGEGFEQYF.

The V call is TRBV7-9, the J call TRBJ2-2; no definite D call. V lost 2 bases, J lost 6 bases, and 7 bases lay in between. This CDR3 comprises 13 residues. Germline V gene lookup returns CDR1 SEHNR and CDR2 FQNEAQ (reference sequence). The CDR3 protein is CASSLLSPGELFF. CDR3 in DNA: TGTGCCAGCAGCTTATTGTCCCCCGGGGAGCTGTTTTTT.

The V call is TRBV29-1, the J call TRBJ2-7; 10 bases are a match to TRBD2. The CDR3 is 13 residues long. CDR1 and CDR2 (germline): SQVTM, ANQGSEA. The V gene end was trimmed by 7 bases and the J gene end by 7 bases; junction bases not matched to a gene: 10. DNA for the CDR3: TGCAGCGGCTCGGGGCTAGCGGGAGATGAGCAGTACTTC. It yields the protein CSGSGLAGDEQYF.

A few counts support this clone. CDR3 in DNA: TGTGCCAGCAGTGAAAAGCGCTACGAGCAGTACTTC. Translated: CASSEKRYEQYF. The chain is built from TRBV6-1 and TRBJ2-7; D is unclear. Trimming removed 2 bases at V and 3 bases at J, with 5 bases between. Germline V gene data show CDR1 as MNHNS and CDR2 as SASEGT. The CDR3 is 12 residues long.

The rearrangement uses TRBV6-5 and TRBJ1-5; a weak D match, TRBD1 (6 bases). V shed 3 bases and J shed 6 bases, with 12 bases lying between them. The CDR3 has 14 residues. Germline V gene sequence: CDR1 MNHEY, CDR2 SVGAGI. This CDR3 reads CASSYEAGVQPQHF. The CDR3 nucleotides are TGTGCCAGCAGTTATGAAGCAGGGGTTCAGCCCCAGCATTTT.

The V call is TRBV30, the J call TRBJ2-1; D perhaps matches TRBD2 (5 bases). The germline gives CDR1 GTSNPN, CDR2 SVGIG (reference sequence). The CDR3 totals 13 residues. V was cut by 2 bases and J by 0 bases, with 5 bases left in between. The CDR3 region has the DNA TGTGCCTGGAGTCGGGACTCCTACAATGAGCAGTTCTTC. Its protein product is CAWSRDSYNEQFF.

This chain links TRBV5-5 with TRBJ2-6, with no clear D. V dropped 9 bases and J dropped 9 bases, with 16 bases sitting between them. This CDR3 spans 13 amino acids. From germline, CDR1 is SGHKS and CDR2 YYEKEE (reference sequence). CDR3 nucleotides: TGTGCCACCACCCACGACACCGGCAACGTCCTGACTTTC. This codes for CATTHDTGNVLTF. Supplemented by reference TRBV5-5 and TRBJ2-6, the full variable domain reads DAGVTQSPTHLIKTRGQQVTLRCSPISGHKSVSWYQQVLGQGPQFIFQYYEKEERGRGNFPDRFSARQFPNYSSELNVNALLLGDSALYLCATTHDTGNVLTFGAGSRLTVL.

The chain joins TRBV5-4 to TRBJ1-1; perhaps TRBD1 as D (6 bases). Germline V gene lookup returns CDR1 SGHNT and CDR2 YYREEE (reference sequence). V was clipped by 3 bases and J by 4 bases, with 22 bases between them. The CDR3 is 17 residues long. CDR3 in amino acids: CASSSPSTGFRVTEAFF. CDR3 nucleotide sequence: TGTGCCAGCAGCTCCCCATCCACAGGGTTTCGGGTCACTGAAGCTTTCTTT.

J is TRBJ2-7 and V is TRBV21-1; the table's D call of TRBD1 was not tested on the DNA. TRBV21-1 constitutes a pseudogene. The CDR3 extends over 14 amino acids. CDR3 DNA: TGTGCCAGCAAGAAGGGCGATGGGGCTTGCGAGCAGTACTTC. It specifies CASKKGDGACEQYF.

This sequence joins TRBV2 and TRBJ2-5, with unresolved D. Germline CDR1 is SNHLY and CDR2 is FYNNEI. The CDR3 has 14 residues. V lost 7 bases and J 1 base, leaving 13 bases between the germline ends. The CDR3 nucleotides read TGTGCCAGCATAACGAGTAGGAGCCAAGAGACCCAGTACTTC. As protein: CASITSRSQETQYF.

V is TRBV7-2 and J is TRBJ2-1, with 14 bases matching TRBD2. J was trimmed by 0 bases and V by 5 bases; bases with no gene match: 6. From germline, CDR1 is SGHTA and CDR2 FQGNSA. The CDR3 sequence is 18 residues long. The CDR3 sequence: CASSPRTSGRSSYNEQFF. The CDR3 nucleotides are TGTGCCAGCAGCCCCCGGACTAGCGGGAGGAGCTCCTACAATGAGCAGTTCTTC.

About this clone itself: An end of the junction does not agree with germline; a read error may underlie this. The chain combines TRBV28 with TRBJ2-7; possible D gene TRBD2, 6 bases. The CDR3 consists of 15 residues. Germline values: CDR1 MDHEN, CDR2 SYDVKM. The CDR3 loop is CATSFRDPGAYEQYF. The CDR3 DNA is TGTGCCACCAGTTTTCGGGACCCGGGGGCCTACGAGCAGTACTTC. Using reference TRBV28 and TRBJ2-7 for the parts outside the CDR3, the full variable domain is DVKVTQSSRYLVKRTGEKVFLECVQDMDHENMFWYRQDPGLGLRLIYFSYDVKMKEKGDIPEGYSVSREKKERFSLILESASTNQTSMYLCATSFRDPGAYEQYFGPGTRLTVT.

In DNA form, the CDR3 reads TGTGCCAGTAGTCGGCGCCTAGCGGCCTACAATGAGCAGTTCTTC. This codes for CASSRRLAAYNEQFF. The V gene is TRBV19, the J gene TRBJ2-1, with 7 bases aligning to TRBD2. The CDR3 spans 15 residues. Germline CDR1 reads LNHDA; CDR2 reads SQIVND (reference sequence). V was clipped by 5 bases and J by 2 bases; unmatched bases: 6.

This clone occurred a few times. The V gene is TRBV30, the J gene TRBJ1-1; no definite D call. Germline values: CDR1 GTSNPN, CDR2 SVGIG (reference sequence). V gave up 4 bases and J gave up 0 bases, with 3 bases separating them. CDR3 length equals 11 residues. DNA for the CDR3: TGTGCCTGGATGATGAACACTGAAGCTTTCTTT. It yields the protein CAWMMNTEAFF.

The CDR3 DNA sequence: TGTGCCACCAGCAGAACTCCGGGACGGGGACACGGCAATGAGCAGTTCTTC. This codes for CATSRTPGRGHGNEQFF. This chain joins TRBV15 and TRBJ2-1, with D possibly TRBD1 on 6 matching bases. Germline V lookup: CDR1 LNHNV, CDR2 YYDKDF (reference sequence). This CDR3 has 17 residues. V gave up 2 bases and J gave up 6 bases, with 20 bases separating them.

This clone came up once. The rearrangement uses TRBV18 and TRBJ1-3, with D unresolved. Germline V gene sequence: CDR1 KGHSH, CDR2 LQKENI. CDR3 size: 15 residues. Trimming shortened V by 0 bases and J by 2 bases, and 8 bases separated the two germline ends. The CDR3 reads CASSPPGIPGNTIYF. The DNA of the CDR3 is TGTGCCAGCTCACCACCCGGGATACCTGGAAACACCATATATTTT.